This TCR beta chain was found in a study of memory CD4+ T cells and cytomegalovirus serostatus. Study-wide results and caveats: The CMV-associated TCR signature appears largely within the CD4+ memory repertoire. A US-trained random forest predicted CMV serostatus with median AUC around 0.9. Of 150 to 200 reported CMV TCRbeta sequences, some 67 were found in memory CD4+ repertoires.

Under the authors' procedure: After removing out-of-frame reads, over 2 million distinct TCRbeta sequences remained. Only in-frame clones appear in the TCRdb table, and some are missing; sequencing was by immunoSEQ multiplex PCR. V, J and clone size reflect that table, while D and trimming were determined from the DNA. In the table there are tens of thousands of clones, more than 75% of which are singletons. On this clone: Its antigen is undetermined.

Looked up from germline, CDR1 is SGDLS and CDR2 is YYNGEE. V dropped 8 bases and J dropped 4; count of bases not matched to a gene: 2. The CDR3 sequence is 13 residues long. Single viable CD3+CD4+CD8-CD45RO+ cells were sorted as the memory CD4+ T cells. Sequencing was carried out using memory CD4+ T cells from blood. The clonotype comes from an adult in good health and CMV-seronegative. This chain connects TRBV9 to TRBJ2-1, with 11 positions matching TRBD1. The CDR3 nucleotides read TGTGCCAGTGGACAGGGGGCGTACAATGAGCAGTTCTTC. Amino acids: CASGQGAYNEQFF.